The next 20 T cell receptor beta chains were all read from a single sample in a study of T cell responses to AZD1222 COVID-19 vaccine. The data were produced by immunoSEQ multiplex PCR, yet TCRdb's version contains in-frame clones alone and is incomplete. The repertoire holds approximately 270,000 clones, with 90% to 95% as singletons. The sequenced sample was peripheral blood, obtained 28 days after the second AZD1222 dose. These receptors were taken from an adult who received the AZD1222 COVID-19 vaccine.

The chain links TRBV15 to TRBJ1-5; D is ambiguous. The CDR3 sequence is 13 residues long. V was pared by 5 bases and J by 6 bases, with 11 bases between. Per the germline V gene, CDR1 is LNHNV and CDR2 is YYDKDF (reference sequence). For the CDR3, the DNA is TGTGCCACCAGCCGGCGTATGGCTCAGCCCCAGCATTTT. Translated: CATSRRMAQPQHF.

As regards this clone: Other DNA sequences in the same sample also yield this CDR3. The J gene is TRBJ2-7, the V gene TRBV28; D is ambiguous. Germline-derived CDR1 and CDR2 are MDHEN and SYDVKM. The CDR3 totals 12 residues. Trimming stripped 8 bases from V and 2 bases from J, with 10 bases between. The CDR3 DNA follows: TGTGCCAGCCGTCAAGGCACCTACGAGCAGTACTTC. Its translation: CASRQGTYEQYF. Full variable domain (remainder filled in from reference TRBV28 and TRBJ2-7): DVKVTQSSRYLVKRTGEKVFLECVQDMDHENMFWYRQDPGLGLRLIYFSYDVKMKEKGDIPEGYSVSREKKERFSLILESASTNQTSMYLCASRQGTYEQYFGPGTRLTVT.

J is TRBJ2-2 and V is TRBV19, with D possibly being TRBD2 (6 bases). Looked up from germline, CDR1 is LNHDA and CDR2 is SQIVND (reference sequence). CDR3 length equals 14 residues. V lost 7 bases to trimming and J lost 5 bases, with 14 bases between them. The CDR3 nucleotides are TGTGCCAGTAATATGGGGGGACGTACCGGGGAGCTGTTTTTT. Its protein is CASNMGGRTGELFF.

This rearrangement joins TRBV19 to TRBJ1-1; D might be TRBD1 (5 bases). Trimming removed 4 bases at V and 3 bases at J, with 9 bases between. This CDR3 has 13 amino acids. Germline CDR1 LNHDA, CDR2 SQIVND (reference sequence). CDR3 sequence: CASSRDGDTEAFF. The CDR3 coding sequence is TGTGCCAGTAGTAGGGACGGCGACACTGAAGCTTTCTTT.

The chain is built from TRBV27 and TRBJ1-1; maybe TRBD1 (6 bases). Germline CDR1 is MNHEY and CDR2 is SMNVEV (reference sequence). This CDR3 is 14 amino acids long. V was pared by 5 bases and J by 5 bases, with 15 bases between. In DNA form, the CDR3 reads TGTGCCAGCAGTCTCAGGGGAGTTGAGACTGAAGCTTTCTTT. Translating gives CASSLRGVETEAFF.

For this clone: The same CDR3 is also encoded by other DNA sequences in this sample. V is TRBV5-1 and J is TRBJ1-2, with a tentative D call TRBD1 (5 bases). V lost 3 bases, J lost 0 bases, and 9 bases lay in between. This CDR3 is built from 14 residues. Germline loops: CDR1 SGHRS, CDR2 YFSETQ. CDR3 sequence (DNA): TGCGCCAGCAGCTCGCAGGGCGCTAACTATGGCTACACCTTC. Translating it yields CASSSQGANYGYTF.

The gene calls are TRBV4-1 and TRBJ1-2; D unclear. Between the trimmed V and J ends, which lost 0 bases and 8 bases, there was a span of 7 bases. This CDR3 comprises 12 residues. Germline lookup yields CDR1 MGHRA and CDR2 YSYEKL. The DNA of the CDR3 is TGCGCCAGCAGCCAAGATCGAATCGGCTACACCTTC. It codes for CASSQDRIGYTF.

CDR3 loop: CASSIGADHTQYF. In DNA, the CDR3 is TGTGCCAGTAGTATCGGGGCCGATCATACGCAGTATTTT. V is TRBV19 and J is TRBJ2-3; TRBD1 or TRBD2 may be the D gene (5 bases each). Germline loops: CDR1 LNHDA, CDR2 SQIVND (reference sequence). The CDR3 has 13 residues. V was trimmed by 3 bases and J by 7 bases, leaving 11 bases between them.

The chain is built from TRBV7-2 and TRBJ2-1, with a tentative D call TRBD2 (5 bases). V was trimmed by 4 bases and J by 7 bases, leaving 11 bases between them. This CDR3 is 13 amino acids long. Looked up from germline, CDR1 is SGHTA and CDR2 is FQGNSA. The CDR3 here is CASSSRTGNEQFF. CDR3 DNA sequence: TGTGCCAGCAGCTCTAGGACGGGGAATGAGCAGTTCTTC.

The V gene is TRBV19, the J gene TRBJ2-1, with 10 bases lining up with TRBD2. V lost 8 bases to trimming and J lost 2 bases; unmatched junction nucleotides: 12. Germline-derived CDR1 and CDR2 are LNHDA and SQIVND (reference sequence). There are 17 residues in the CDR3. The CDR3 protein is CASSSDSGGSPYNEQFF. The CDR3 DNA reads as TGTGCCAGTTCGTCAGATAGCGGGGGGTCCCCCTACAATGAGCAGTTCTTC.

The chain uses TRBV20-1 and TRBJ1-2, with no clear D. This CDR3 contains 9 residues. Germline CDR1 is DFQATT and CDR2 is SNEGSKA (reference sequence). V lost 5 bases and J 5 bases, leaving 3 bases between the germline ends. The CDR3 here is CSASYGYTF. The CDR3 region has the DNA TGCAGTGCTTCGTATGGCTACACCTTC.

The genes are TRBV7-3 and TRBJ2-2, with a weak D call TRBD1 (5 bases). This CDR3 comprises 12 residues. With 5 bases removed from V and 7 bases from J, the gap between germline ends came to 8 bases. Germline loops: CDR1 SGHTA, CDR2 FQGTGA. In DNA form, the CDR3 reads TGTGCCAGCAGCCTACAGGTCGGGGAGCTGTTTTTT. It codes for CASSLQVGELFF.

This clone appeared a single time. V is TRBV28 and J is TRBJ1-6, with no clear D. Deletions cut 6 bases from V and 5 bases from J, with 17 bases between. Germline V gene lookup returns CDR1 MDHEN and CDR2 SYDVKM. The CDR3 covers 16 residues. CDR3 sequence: CASSLVPPLNNSPLHF. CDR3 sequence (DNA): TGTGCCAGCAGCCTAGTTCCGCCCCTAAATAATTCACCCCTCCACTTT.

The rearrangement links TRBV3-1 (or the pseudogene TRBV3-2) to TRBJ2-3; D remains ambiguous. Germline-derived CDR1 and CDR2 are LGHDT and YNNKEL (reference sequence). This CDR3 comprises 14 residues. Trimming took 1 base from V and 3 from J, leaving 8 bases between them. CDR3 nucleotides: TGTGCCAGCAGCCAAGCCCTAGGTACAGATACGCAGTATTTT. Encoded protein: CASSQALGTDTQYF.

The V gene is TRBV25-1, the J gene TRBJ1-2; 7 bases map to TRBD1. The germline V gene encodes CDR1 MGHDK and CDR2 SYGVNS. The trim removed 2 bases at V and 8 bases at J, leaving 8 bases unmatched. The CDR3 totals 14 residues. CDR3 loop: CASSELDDRVGYTF. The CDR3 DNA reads TGTGCCAGCAGTGAACTCGATGACAGGGTGGGCTACACCTTC.

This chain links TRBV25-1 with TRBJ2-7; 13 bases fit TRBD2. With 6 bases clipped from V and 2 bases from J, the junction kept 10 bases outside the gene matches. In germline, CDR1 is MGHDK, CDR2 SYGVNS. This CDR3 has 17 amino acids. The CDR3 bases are TGTGCCAGCAGGACGAGCGGGACTAGCGGGATGCCCTACGAGCAGTACTTC. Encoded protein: CASRTSGTSGMPYEQYF.

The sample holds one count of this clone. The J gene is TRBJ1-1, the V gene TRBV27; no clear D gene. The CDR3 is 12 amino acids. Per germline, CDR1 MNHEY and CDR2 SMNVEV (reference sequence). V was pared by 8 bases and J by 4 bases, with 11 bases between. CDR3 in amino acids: CASGSSFTEAFF. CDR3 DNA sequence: TGTGCCAGCGGCTCGTCGTTCACTGAAGCTTTCTTT.

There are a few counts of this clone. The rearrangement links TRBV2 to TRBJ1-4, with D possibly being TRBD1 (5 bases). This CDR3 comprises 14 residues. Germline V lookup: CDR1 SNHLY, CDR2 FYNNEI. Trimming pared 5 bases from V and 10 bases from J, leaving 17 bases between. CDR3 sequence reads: CASSQDGAVGKLFF. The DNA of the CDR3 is TGTGCCAGCAGTCAGGACGGGGCGGTGGGAAAACTGTTTTTT.

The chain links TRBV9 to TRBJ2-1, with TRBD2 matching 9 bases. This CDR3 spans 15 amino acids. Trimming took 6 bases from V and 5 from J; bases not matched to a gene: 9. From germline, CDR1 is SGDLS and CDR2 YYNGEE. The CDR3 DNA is TGTGCCAGCACCGTCAATAGCGGGAGCCACAATGAGCAGTTCTTC. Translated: CASTVNSGSHNEQFF.

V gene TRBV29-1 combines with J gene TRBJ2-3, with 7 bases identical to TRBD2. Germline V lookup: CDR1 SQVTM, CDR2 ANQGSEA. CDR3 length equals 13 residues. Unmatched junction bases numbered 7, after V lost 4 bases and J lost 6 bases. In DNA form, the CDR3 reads TGCAGCGTTGTGCTAGCGGCCCCTGATACGCAGTATTTT. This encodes CSVVLAAPDTQYF.